Listed here are 10 T cell receptor beta chains from one sample, sequenced in a study of blood T cell repertoires in COVID-19. Here immunoSEQ multiplex PCR was the method, and the copy in TCRdb shows in-frame clones only, minus some. This table has fewer than 250,000 clones, more than 75% appearing once. The sequenced sample consisted of peripheral blood. These receptors all stem from a woman in her thirties or forties with acute or convalescent COVID-19.

The genes are TRBV5-1 and TRBJ2-3; 8 bases are a match to TRBD1. The germline V gene encodes CDR1 SGHRS and CDR2 YFSETQ. CDR3 length equals 16 residues. The V segment lost 0 bases and the J segment 5 bases; nucleotides outside the gene matches: 8. The CDR3 DNA reads as TGCGCCAGCAGCTTGGCCGACAGGGGTTCTGGAGATACGCAGTATTTT. It is translated as CASSLADRGSGDTQYF.

This chain links TRBV5-1 with TRBJ2-7; the D is unclear. The CDR3 runs 14 residues. Trimming left V 2 bases short and J 4 bases short, with 13 bases between. Germline assignment: CDR1 SGHRS and CDR2 YFSETQ. The CDR3 region has the DNA TGCGCCAGCAGCTTTGAGAGGCGGAATTACGAGCAGTACTTC. The encoded protein is CASSFERRNYEQYF.

The chain couples TRBV9 to TRBJ2-3, with TRBD2 matching over 10 bases. V was clipped by 0 bases and J by 12 bases; unmatched bases: 10. Germline loops: CDR1 SGDLS, CDR2 YYNGEE. The CDR3 contains 15 residues. CDR3 in amino acids: CASSVGRGLAVSQYF. The CDR3 DNA is TGTGCCAGCAGCGTAGGAAGAGGACTAGCGGTTTCCCAGTATTTT.

The V gene is TRBV3-1 (or the pseudogene TRBV3-2), the J gene TRBJ2-5; D is undetermined. Trimming cost V 3 bases and J 4 bases, with 6 bases left between them. The CDR3 has 12 amino acids. CDR1 is LGHDT and CDR2 is YNNKEL in the germline V gene (reference sequence). The CDR3 nucleotides are TGTGCCAGCAGCCATCTCGGAGAGACCCAGTACTTC. Its translation: CASSHLGETQYF.

The chain employs TRBV4-2 and TRBJ1-2; 8 bases match TRBD1. This CDR3 is built from 15 residues. Per germline, CDR1 LGHNA and CDR2 YNFKEQ. V dropped 2 bases and J dropped 8; count of bases not matched to a gene: 10. This chain's CDR3 is CASSQPQSGGRGYTF. The CDR3 region has the DNA TGTGCCAGCAGCCAACCACAATCAGGGGGCAGAGGCTACACCTTC.

J is TRBJ1-1 and V is TRBV7-2, with 7 nucleotides matching TRBD1. This CDR3 comprises 16 residues. Germline loops: CDR1 SGHTA, CDR2 FQGNSA. V was clipped by 1 base and J by 2 bases; unmatched bases: 7. The DNA of the CDR3 is TGTGCCAGCAGCTTAGAAGGAGGGACAGAAAACACTGAAGCTTTCTTT. It specifies CASSLEGGTENTEAFF.

This rearrangement joins TRBV9 to TRBJ2-7, with TRBD1 matching over 8 bases. The V gene end was trimmed by 4 bases and the J gene end by 4 bases; junction bases not matched to a gene: 10. The CDR3 sequence is 15 residues long. CDR1 and CDR2 from the germline V gene are SGDLS and YYNGEE. CDR3 in amino acids: CASSPRQGILYEQYF. The CDR3 nucleotides read TGTGCCAGCAGCCCCCGACAGGGGATCCTATACGAGCAGTACTTC.

The chain uses TRBV7-2 and TRBJ2-7, with D uncertain. Trimming left V 1 base short and J 2 bases short, with 6 bases between. The CDR3 is made up of 13 amino acids. CDR1 and CDR2 from the germline V gene are SGHTA and FQGNSA. The CDR3 region has the DNA TGTGCCAGCAGCTTAGTTACTACCTACGAGCAGTACTTC. Translation gives CASSLVTTYEQYF.

The chain employs TRBV7-2 and TRBJ1-2; 7 bases are a match to TRBD1. CDR1 SGHTA and CDR2 FQGNSA come from the germline V gene. CDR3 size: 17 residues. V lost 3 bases to trimming and J lost 0 bases; unmatched junction nucleotides: 10. The CDR3 DNA is TGTGCCAGCAGCTTGACAACCGGGACAGCGCCTAACTATGGCTACACCTTC. Protein sequence: CASSLTTGTAPNYGYTF.

The chain has TRBV25-1 and TRBJ1-1; 7 bases fit TRBD1. Unmatched junction bases numbered 7, after V lost 6 bases and J lost 3 bases. The CDR3 runs 14 residues. The germline CDR1 and CDR2 sequences are MGHDK and SYGVNS. CDR3 sequence reads: CASRSHRGYTEAFF. CDR3 bases: TGTGCCAGCAGGTCACACAGGGGTTACACTGAAGCTTTCTTT.